This is a list of T cell receptor beta chains from one sample in a study of beta chain features in type 1 diabetes. The assay was immunoSEQ multiplex PCR, and TCRdb's table has in-frame clones only and misses some. The table lists some 290,000 clones, less than 30% of them singletons. The material sequenced was naive CD4+ T cells from blood. The receptors come from a woman in her twenties or thirties with type 1 diabetes. Both conserved end residues are part of each CDR3. The order of the fields is V gene, clone size, D gene, J gene, CDR3 protein, CDR3 DNA. The D gene is left open where the match is weak. Some rows have no size entry. The others give once, few or many, or a class for an expanded clone.

V: TRBV7-3
size: NA
D: TRBD2
J: TRBJ2-1
CDR3: CASRAGTSGHNEQFF
DNA: TGTGCCAGCAGAGCCGGGACTAGCGGACACAATGAGCAGTTCTTC

V: TRBV28
size: NA
D: NA
J: TRBJ2-7
CDR3: CASSFAARVPSEQYF
DNA: TGTGCCAGCAGTTTCGCGGCGAGGGTACCCAGCGAGCAGTACTTC

V: TRBV4-1
size: few
D: NA
J: TRBJ1-2
CDR3: CASSQVQGMTFLYGYTF
DNA: TGCGCCAGCAGCCAAGTTCAGGGGATGACCTTCCTCTATGGCTACACCTTC

V: TRBV5-1
size: NA
D: TRBD1
J: TRBJ1-5
CDR3: CASSPGTGANQPQHF
DNA: TGCGCCAGCAGCCCAGGGACAGGGGCCAATCAGCCCCAGCATTTT

V: TRBV27
size: few
D: NA
J: TRBJ1-4
CDR3: CASGHGEEKLFF
DNA: TGTGCCAGCGGGCATGGGGAGGAAAAACTGTTTTTT

V: TRBV5-4
size: NA
D: NA
J: TRBJ2-3
CDR3: CASSLVWGEADTQYF
DNA: TGTGCCAGCAGCTTGGTATGGGGGGAAGCAGATACGCAGTATTTT

V: TRBV29-1
size: NA
D: TRBD2
J: TRBJ2-3
CDR3: CSVRTSGRGGTDTQYF
DNA: TGCAGCGTTCGGACTAGCGGGAGGGGCGGAACAGATACGCAGTATTTT

V: TRBV4-1
size: few
D: TRBD1
J: TRBJ1-2
CDR3: CASRTAGGGYGYTF
DNA: TGCGCCAGCAGGACAGCAGGGGGTGGCTATGGCTACACCTTC

V: TRBV15
size: NA
D: TRBD2
J: TRBJ2-1
CDR3: CATRETSGSYNEQFF
DNA: TGTGCCACCAGGGAGACTAGCGGGAGTTACAATGAGCAGTTCTTC

V: TRBV29-1
size: few
D: NA
J: TRBJ2-1
CDR3: CSVGNPLVPGENDEQFF
DNA: TGCAGCGTCGGAAACCCTTTGGTCCCGGGAGAAAACGATGAGCAGTTCTTC

V: TRBV5-1
size: NA
D: NA
J: TRBJ2-7
CDR3: CASSLDPGSLYEQYF
DNA: TGCGCCAGCAGCTTGGACCCCGGGTCGCTCTACGAGCAGTACTTC

V: TRBV4-2
size: NA
D: TRBD2
J: TRBJ2-5
CDR3: CASSQTSGKPRETQYF
DNA: TGTGCCAGCAGCCAGACTAGCGGGAAACCTAGGGAGACCCAGTACTTC

V: TRBV29-1
size: NA
D: TRBD1
J: TRBJ2-7
CDR3: CSVANPDRDYEQYF
DNA: TGCAGCGTCGCTAATCCGGACAGGGACTACGAGCAGTACTTC

V: TRBV6-5
size: NA
D: TRBD1
J: TRBJ1-1
CDR3: CASSYRTGLNTEAFF
DNA: TGTGCCAGCAGTTACCGGACAGGGCTGAACACTGAAGCTTTCTTT

V: TRBV30
size: NA
D: TRBD1
J: TRBJ1-1
CDR3: CAWRGQGDTEAFF
DNA: TGTGCCTGGAGGGGACAGGGCGACACTGAAGCTTTCTTT

V: TRBV2
size: few
D: NA
J: TRBJ2-6
CDR3: CASSENTPGANVLTF
DNA: TGTGCCAGCAGTGAAAACACCCCTGGGGCCAACGTCCTGACTTTC

V: TRBV11-2
size: few
D: TRBD2
J: TRBJ2-1
CDR3: CASSLLAGTYNEQFF
DNA: TGTGCCAGCAGCTTACTAGCGGGCACCTACAATGAGCAGTTCTTC

V: TRBV5-4
size: NA
D: NA
J: TRBJ1-1
CDR3: CASSPPDSFEAFF
DNA: TGTGCCAGCAGCCCCCCCGACAGCTTTGAAGCTTTCTTT

V: TRBV9
size: NA
D: NA
J: TRBJ2-5
CDR3: CASSVADQETQYF
DNA: TGTGCCAGCAGCGTAGCTGACCAAGAGACCCAGTACTTC

V: TRBV6-6
size: NA
D: TRBD1
J: TRBJ2-5
CDR3: CASSKTGGNQETQYF
DNA: TGTGCCAGCAGCAAGACAGGGGGCAACCAAGAGACCCAGTACTTC

V: TRBV18
size: NA
D: NA
J: TRBJ2-1
CDR3: CASSPGDLRNEQFF
DNA: TGTGCCAGCTCACCAGGCGACCTCAGGAATGAGCAGTTCTTC

V: TRBV19
size: NA
D: NA
J: TRBJ2-1
CDR3: CATKREDSHNEQFF
DNA: TGTGCCACCAAAAGGGAGGACTCCCACAATGAGCAGTTCTTC

V: TRBV7-2
size: few
D: NA
J: TRBJ2-1
CDR3: CASSLSGPRDNEQFF
DNA: TGTGCCAGCAGCTTAAGCGGGCCGCGGGACAATGAGCAGTTCTTC

V: TRBV9
size: few
D: NA
J: TRBJ2-1
CDR3: CASSSSGYYNEQFF
DNA: TGTGCCAGCAGCTCGTCCGGGTATTACAATGAGCAGTTCTTC

V: TRBV5-1
size: NA
D: NA
J: TRBJ2-2
CDR3: CASSVGVSAGELFF
DNA: TGCGCCAGCAGCGTGGGAGTTTCGGCCGGGGAGCTGTTTTTT